A selection of T cell receptor beta chains follows, all from one sample in a study of cytomegalovirus exposure and HLA in healthy donors. Method: immunoSEQ multiplex PCR; TCRdb's copy keeps in-frame clones and lacks some. The sample holds 120,000 or so clones, 75% to 85% seen once. What was sequenced was PBMCs. These receptors were obtained from a man between 18 and 29 years old in good health and CMV-seronegative. Both conserved end residues are part of each CDR3. The D gene is left open where the match is weak. The size entry is marked missing in some rows and otherwise reads once, few, many or a size class.

TRBV21-1	.	.	TRBJ1-5	CASSKSLAGTGVWDQPQHF	TGTGCCAGCAGCAAATCCTTAGCAGGGACAGGGGTTTGGGATCAGCCCCAGCATTTT
TRBV30	.	.	TRBJ2-1	CAWNRYGYNEQFF	TGTGCCTGGAACAGATACGGATACAATGAGCAGTTCTTC
TRBV19	.	TRBD1	TRBJ1-2	CASSPTRDSNYGYTF	TGTGCCAGTAGTCCAACCCGGGACAGCAACTATGGCTACACCTTC
TRBV6-5	.	.	TRBJ2-7	CASRHDYEQYF	TGTGCCAGTCGACACGACTACGAGCAGTACTTC
TRBV19	.	TRBD2	TRBJ2-7	CASSMSSGGNYEQYF	TGTGCCAGTAGTATGTCTAGCGGGGGCAACTACGAGCAGTACTTC
TRBV9	.	.	TRBJ2-1	CASSVVEGPYNEQFF	TGTGCCAGCAGCGTAGTGGAGGGCCCCTACAATGAGCAGTTCTTC
TRBV5-1	few	.	TRBJ1-1	CASSLSGATEAFF	TGCGCCAGCAGCTTGTCAGGGGCGACTGAAGCTTTCTTT
TRBV7-9	.	TRBD2	TRBJ2-7	CASSSAGGAYEQYF	TGTGCCAGCAGCTCTGCGGGAGGGGCCTACGAGCAGTACTTC
TRBV27	.	TRBD2	TRBJ2-7	CAIIPHGGGGSSYEQYF	TGTGCCATCATCCCCCATGGTGGCGGGGGGAGCTCCTACGAGCAGTACTTC
TRBV6-1	.	TRBD1	TRBJ1-2	CASSGRPGTGGEDGYTF	TGTGCCAGCAGTGGGAGACCCGGGACAGGGGGCGAGGATGGCTACACCTTC
TRBV9	once	.	TRBJ1-3	CASSVGTGETGTIYF	TGTGCCAGCAGCGTAGGCACAGGCGAGACCGGCACCATATATTTT
TRBV6-5	few	TRBD1	TRBJ2-7	CASSLVAGGAYEQYF	TGTGCCAGCAGCCTAGTGGCAGGGGGAGCCTACGAGCAGTACTTC
TRBV27	.	TRBD2	TRBJ2-7	CASSWGTSGRFMYEQYF	TGTGCCAGCAGTTGGGGGACTAGCGGGAGGTTTATGTACGAGCAGTACTTC